The 6 T cell receptor beta chains below all came from one sample that was sequenced in a study of T cell responses to AZD1222 COVID-19 vaccine. Method: immunoSEQ multiplex PCR; TCRdb's copy keeps in-frame clones and lacks some. The sample contains tens of thousands of clones, about 93% of which appear only once. The source was peripheral blood, collected 28 days after the second AZD1222 dose. The origin of the receptors is an adult who received the AZD1222 COVID-19 vaccine.

The chain has TRBV7-8 and TRBJ1-6, with D possibly being TRBD1 (5 bases). V lost 4 bases and J lost 6, with 13 bases in between. Germline V gene lookup returns CDR1 SGHVS and CDR2 FQNEAQ. This CDR3 is built from 15 residues. In DNA form, the CDR3 reads TGTGCCAGCAGCTCGCAGGGTGACCCTAATTCACCCCTCCACTTT. This sequence encodes CASSSQGDPNSPLHF. Filled out from reference TRBV7-8 and TRBJ1-6, the complete variable domain reads GAGVSQSPRYKVAKRGQDVALRCDPISGHVSLFWYQQALGQGPEFLTYFQNEAQLDKSGLPSDRFFAERPEGSVSTLKIQRTQQEDSAVYLCASSSQGDPNSPLHFGNGTRLTVT.

This chain connects TRBV7-8 to TRBJ1-2; 8 bases agree with TRBD1. Germline-derived CDR1 and CDR2 are SGHVS and FQNEAQ. The ends lost 0 bases at V and 4 bases at J; junction bases unmatched: 13. The CDR3 has 18 amino acids. CDR3 loop: CASSLARGRIMLPYGYTF. CDR3 bases: TGTGCCAGCAGCTTAGCCAGGGGGCGCATAATGTTACCCTATGGCTACACCTTC.

The chain recombines TRBV5-1 with TRBJ2-7; D not resolved. CDR1 and CDR2 from the germline V gene are SGHRS and YFSETQ. This CDR3 is 14 amino acids long. V lost 0 bases, J lost 2 bases, and 9 bases lay in between. CDR3 DNA: TGCGCCAGCAGCTTGGCTAAAGGGACCTACGAGCAGTACTTC. Amino acid sequence: CASSLAKGTYEQYF.

This rearrangement joins TRBV29-1 to TRBJ2-5; TRBD2 matches 9 bases. The V and J ends lost 7 bases and 5 bases, in that order; junction bases with no gene match: 11. This CDR3 is 14 amino acids long. The V gene's germline CDR1 is SQVTM and CDR2 ANQGSEA. CDR3 protein: CSAPLAGGLETQYF. CDR3 DNA sequence: TGCAGCGCCCCCCTGGCGGGGGGGCTTGAGACCCAGTACTTC.

The chain's CDR3 is CASSSTGTGEAMSSYNEQFF. The CDR3 DNA reads as TGTGCCAGTAGTTCGACCGGGACGGGTGAAGCCATGAGCTCCTACAATGAGCAGTTCTTC. This chain connects TRBV19 to TRBJ2-1, with D perhaps assigned TRBD1 or TRBD2 (5 bases each). V shed 5 bases and J shed 0 bases, with 26 bases lying between them. The CDR3 totals 20 residues. In germline, CDR1 is LNHDA, CDR2 SQIVND (reference sequence).

The chain is built from TRBV4-1 and TRBJ2-3; D gene unclear. This CDR3 is 13 amino acids long. Per the germline V gene, CDR1 is MGHRA and CDR2 is YSYEKL. The V and J ends lost 0 bases and 6 bases respectively, with 7 bases between them. DNA for the CDR3: TGCGCCAGCAGCCAAGATCGAGTGGATACGCAGTATTTT. Its translation is CASSQDRVDTQYF.